The next 6 T cell receptor beta chains were all read from a single sample in a study of T cell responses to AZD1222 COVID-19 vaccine. Sequencing was performed with immunoSEQ multiplex PCR; in TCRdb, only in-frame clones are kept and a portion is missing. The sample lists roughly 99,000 clones; around 92% were seen once. Here the sequenced sample was peripheral blood, taken on day 0 of AZD1222 vaccination. Every receptor here comes from an adult in good health.

The rearrangement uses TRBV10-3 and TRBJ2-1; TRBD2 aligns across 14 bases. The ends lost 2 bases at V and 6 bases at J; junction bases unmatched: 9. CDR1 and CDR2 (germline): ENHRY, SYGVKD. CDR3 length: 18 amino acids. CDR3 bases: TGTGCCATCAGTGAGCGGGCCCCGGGACTAGCGGGAGTCAATGAGCAGTTCTTC. It specifies CAISERAPGLAGVNEQFF.

The CDR3: CASSLPGGINEQFF. The DNA for the CDR3 is TGTGCCAGCAGCTTGCCAGGGGGGATCAATGAGCAGTTCTTC. V usage is TRBV11-2 and J usage is TRBJ2-1; D may be TRBD1 (7 bases). The CDR3 runs 14 residues. Germline CDR1 is SGHAT and CDR2 is FQNNGV. Trimming shortened V by 3 bases and J by 6 bases, and 12 bases separated the two germline ends. Drawing the rest from reference TRBV11-2 and TRBJ2-1, the complete variable domain is EAGVAQSPRYKIIEKRQSVAFWCNPISGHATLYWYQQILGQGPKLLIQFQNNGVVDDSQLPKDRFSAERLKGVDSTLKIQPAKLEDSAVYLCASSLPGGINEQFFGPGTRLTVL.

The rearrangement links TRBV10-3 to TRBJ2-7; D is perhaps TRBD1 or TRBD2 (5 bases each). The CDR3 covers 14 residues. Looked up from germline, CDR1 is ENHRY and CDR2 is SYGVKD. Trimming took 7 bases from V and 5 from J, leaving 18 bases between them. CDR3 DNA sequence: TGTGCCATCACCCCAAGAGGGGATATCCACGAGCAGTACTTC. It is translated as CAITPRGDIHEQYF.

The rearrangement joins TRBV30 to TRBJ1-6; D not certain. CDR1 is GTSNPN, CDR2 SVGIG, per germline (reference sequence). Trimming stripped 7 bases from V and 5 bases from J, with 15 bases between. This CDR3 contains 14 residues. The CDR3 coding sequence is TGTGCCTCAAGCGCCGAGCTTAATAATTCACCCCTCCACTTT. Protein product: CASSAELNNSPLHF.

As DNA, the CDR3 is TGTGCCAGCAGCCAAGGCGCCCTACAGCAGTACTTC. It codes for CASSQGALQQYF. This sequence joins TRBV3-1 (or the pseudogene TRBV3-2) and TRBJ2-7, with D uncertain. The V and J ends lost 1 base and 8 bases respectively, with 9 bases between them. CDR1 is LGHDT and CDR2 is YNNKEL in the germline V gene (reference sequence). This CDR3 region has 12 residues.

This chain joins TRBV5-6 and TRBJ1-2; D unresolved. CDR3 size: 14 residues. V was shortened by 1 base and J by 0 bases, with 7 bases between the two germline ends. The germline CDR1 and CDR2 sequences are SGHDT and YYEEEE. The chain's CDR3 is CASSLKGANYGYTF. CDR3 bases: TGTGCCAGCAGCTTGAAGGGTGCTAACTATGGCTACACCTTC.